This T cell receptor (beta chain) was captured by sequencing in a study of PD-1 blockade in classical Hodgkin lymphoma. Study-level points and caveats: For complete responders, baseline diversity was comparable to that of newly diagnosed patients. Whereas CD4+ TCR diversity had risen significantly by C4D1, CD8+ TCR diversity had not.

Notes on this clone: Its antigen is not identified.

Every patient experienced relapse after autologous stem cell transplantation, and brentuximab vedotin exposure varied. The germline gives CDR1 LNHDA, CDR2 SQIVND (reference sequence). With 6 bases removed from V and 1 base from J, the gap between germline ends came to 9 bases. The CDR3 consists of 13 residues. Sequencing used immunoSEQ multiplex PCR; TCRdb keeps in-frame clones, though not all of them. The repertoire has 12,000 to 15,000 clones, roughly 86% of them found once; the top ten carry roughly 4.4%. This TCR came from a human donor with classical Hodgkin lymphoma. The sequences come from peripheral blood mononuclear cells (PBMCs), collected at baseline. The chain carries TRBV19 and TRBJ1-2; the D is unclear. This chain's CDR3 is CASSVLDNYGYTF. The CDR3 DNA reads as TGTGCCAGTAGCGTACTAGATAACTATGGCTACACCTTC.